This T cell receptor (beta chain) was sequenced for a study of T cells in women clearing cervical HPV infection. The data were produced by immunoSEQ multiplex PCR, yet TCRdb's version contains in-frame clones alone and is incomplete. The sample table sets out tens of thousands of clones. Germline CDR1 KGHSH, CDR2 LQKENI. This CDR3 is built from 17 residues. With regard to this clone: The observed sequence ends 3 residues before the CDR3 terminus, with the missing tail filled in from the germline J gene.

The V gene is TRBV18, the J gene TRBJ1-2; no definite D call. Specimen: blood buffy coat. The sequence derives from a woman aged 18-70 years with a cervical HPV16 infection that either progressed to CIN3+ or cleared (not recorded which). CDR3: CASSPTRRVIGTDTYTF. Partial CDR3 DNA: TGTGCCAGCTCACCGACAAGAAGGGTTATCGGCACAGATACC. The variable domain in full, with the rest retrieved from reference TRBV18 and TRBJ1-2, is NAGVMQNPRHLVRRRGQEARLRCSPMKGHSHVYWYRQLPEEGLKFMVYLQKENIIDESGMPKERFSAEFPKEGPSILRIQQVVRGDSAAYFCASSPTRRVIGTDTYTFGSGTRLTVV.